This T cell receptor (beta chain) was captured by sequencing in a study of blood T cells in healthy people across ages. CDR3 length: 10 residues. V lost 4 bases to trimming and J lost 7 bases, with 5 bases between them. Per germline, CDR1 MRHNA and CDR2 SNTAGT. Together with a sample-barcoded 5' primer, a J-beta primer mix was included in a second PCR lasting roughly 6 to 12 cycles. TCRdb itself ran the 5' RACE reads through MiXCR, one entry per CDR3 protein. Seen here are 1.5 million to 1.9 million distinct CDR3 sequences, roughly 43% observed once, and the top ten hold about 3.8%. The V call is TRBV6-4, the J call TRBJ2-7; D remains unclear. The sequenced sample consisted of blood. The sequence derives from a woman younger than 35 in good health. CDR3 DNA sequence: TGTGCCAGCAGTGGGTGGGAGCAGTACTTC. It specifies CASSGWEQYF.